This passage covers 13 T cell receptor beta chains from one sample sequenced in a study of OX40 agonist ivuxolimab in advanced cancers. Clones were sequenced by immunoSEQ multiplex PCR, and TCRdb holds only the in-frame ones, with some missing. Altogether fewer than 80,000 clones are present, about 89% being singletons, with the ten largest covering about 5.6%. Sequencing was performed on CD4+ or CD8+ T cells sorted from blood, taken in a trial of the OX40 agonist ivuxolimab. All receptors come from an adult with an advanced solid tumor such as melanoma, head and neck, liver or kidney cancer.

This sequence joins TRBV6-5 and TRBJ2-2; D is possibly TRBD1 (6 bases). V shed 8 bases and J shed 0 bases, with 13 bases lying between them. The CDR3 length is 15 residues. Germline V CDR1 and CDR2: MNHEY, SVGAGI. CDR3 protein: CASRRDNANTGELFF. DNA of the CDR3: TGTGCCAGCCGCCGGGACAACGCGAACACCGGGGAGCTGTTTTTT.

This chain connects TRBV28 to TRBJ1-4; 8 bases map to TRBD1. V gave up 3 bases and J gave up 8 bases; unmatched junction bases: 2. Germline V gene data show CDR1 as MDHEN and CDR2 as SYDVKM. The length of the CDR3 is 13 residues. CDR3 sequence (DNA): TGTGCCAGCAGTTTCAGGGGGCGAGAAAAACTGTTTTTT. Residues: CASSFRGREKLFF.

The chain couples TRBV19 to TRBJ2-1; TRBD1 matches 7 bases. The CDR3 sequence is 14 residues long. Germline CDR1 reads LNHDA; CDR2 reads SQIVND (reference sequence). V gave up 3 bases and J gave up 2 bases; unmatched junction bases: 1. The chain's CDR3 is CASSITGAYNEQFF. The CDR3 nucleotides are TGTGCCAGTAGTATTACAGGGGCCTACAATGAGCAGTTCTTC. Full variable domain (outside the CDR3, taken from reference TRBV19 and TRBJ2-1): DGGITQSPKYLFRKEGQNVTLSCEQNLNHDAMYWYRQDPGQGLRLIYYSQIVNDFQKGDIAEGYSVSREKKESFPLTVTSAQKNPTAFYLCASSITGAYNEQFFGPGTRLTVL.

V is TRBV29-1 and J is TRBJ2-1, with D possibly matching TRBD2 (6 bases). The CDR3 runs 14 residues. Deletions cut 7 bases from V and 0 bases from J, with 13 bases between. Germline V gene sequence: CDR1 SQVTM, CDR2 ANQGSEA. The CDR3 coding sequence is TGCAGCGGAGGGACTTCCACCTCCTACAATGAGCAGTTCTTC. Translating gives CSGGTSTSYNEQFF.

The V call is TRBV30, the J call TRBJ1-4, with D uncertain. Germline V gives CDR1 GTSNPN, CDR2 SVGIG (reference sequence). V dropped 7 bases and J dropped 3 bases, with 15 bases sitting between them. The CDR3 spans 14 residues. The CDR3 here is CASLPSNSNEKLFF. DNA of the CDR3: TGTGCCTCCCTGCCCTCTAACTCTAATGAAAAACTGTTTTTT.

The CDR3 bases are TGTGCCAGCTCACCACCCTGGACTAAGGGCTACAATGAGCAGTTCTTC. Encoded protein: CASSPPWTKGYNEQFF. The chain uses TRBV18 and TRBJ2-1; possibly TRBD2 for D (6 bases). The CDR3 spans 16 residues. Germline CDR1 KGHSH, CDR2 LQKENI. Deletions cut 0 bases from V and 3 bases from J, with 12 bases between.

The chain's CDR3 is CAIMPGQGSTSGRGPYEQYF. Written as DNA, the CDR3 is TGTGCCATCATGCCGGGACAGGGTAGTACTAGCGGACGAGGGCCCTACGAGCAGTACTTC. The J gene is TRBJ2-7, the V gene TRBV10-3; a possible D gene is TRBD1 (9 bases). V was shortened by 7 bases and J by 2 bases, with 33 bases between the two germline ends. Germline V lookup: CDR1 ENHRY, CDR2 SYGVKD. This CDR3 has 20 amino acids.

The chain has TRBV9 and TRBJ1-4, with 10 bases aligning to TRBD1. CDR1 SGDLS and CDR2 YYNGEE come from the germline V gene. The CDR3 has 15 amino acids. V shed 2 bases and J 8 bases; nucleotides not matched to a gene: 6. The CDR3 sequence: CASSVRGQGREKLFF. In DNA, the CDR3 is TGTGCCAGCAGCGTTCGGGGACAGGGGAGGGAAAAACTGTTTTTT.

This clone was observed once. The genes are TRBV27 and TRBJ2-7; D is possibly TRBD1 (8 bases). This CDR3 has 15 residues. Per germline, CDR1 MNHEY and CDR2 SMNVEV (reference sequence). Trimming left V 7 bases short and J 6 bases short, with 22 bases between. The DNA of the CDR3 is TGTGCCAGCAATCCAACGGTACAGGGGGGGGGCGAGCAGTACTTC. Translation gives CASNPTVQGGGEQYF.

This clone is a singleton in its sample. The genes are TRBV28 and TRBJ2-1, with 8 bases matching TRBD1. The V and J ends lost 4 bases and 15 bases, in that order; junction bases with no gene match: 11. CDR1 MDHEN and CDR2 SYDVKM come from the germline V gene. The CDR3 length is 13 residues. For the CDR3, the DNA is TGTGCCAGCAGTTCCGGACAGGGAGAGTGTCCGTTCTTC. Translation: CASSSGQGECPFF.

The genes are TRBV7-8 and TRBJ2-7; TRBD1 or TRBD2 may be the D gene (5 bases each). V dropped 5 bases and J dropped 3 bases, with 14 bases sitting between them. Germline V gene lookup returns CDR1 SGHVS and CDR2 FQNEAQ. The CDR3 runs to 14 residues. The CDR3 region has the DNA TGTGCCAGCAGCCCAAGGGGAGCAGTCTACGAGCAGTACTTC. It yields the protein CASSPRGAVYEQYF.

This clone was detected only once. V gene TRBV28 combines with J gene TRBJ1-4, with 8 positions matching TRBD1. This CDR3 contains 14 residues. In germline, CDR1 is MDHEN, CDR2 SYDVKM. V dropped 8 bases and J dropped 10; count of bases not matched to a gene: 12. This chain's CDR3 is CASWTGPTATKLFF. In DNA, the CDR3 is TGTGCCAGCTGGACAGGGCCAACGGCTACAAAACTGTTTTTT.

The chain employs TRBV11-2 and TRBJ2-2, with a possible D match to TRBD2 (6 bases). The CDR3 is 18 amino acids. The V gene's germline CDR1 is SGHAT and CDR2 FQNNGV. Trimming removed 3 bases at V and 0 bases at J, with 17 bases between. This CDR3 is CASSFRSAGSANTGELFF. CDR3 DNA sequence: TGTGCCAGCAGCTTTCGCTCCGCGGGATCCGCGAACACCGGGGAGCTGTTTTTT.